This T cell receptor (beta chain) was documented in a study of spatial heterogeneity in lung cancer. Study-wide background: The average appearance count of each unique TCR and UMI combination in raw reads was more than ten.

This clonotype was recorded at least ten times. With the library built for alpha chains, this beta chain is off target and its frequency is not meaningful. Time point defined: sample taken at primary tumor resection. Whole RNA, which was extracted from tumor, nontumor lung tissue or frozen PBMC, was sequenced without any cell sorting. TCRdb re-analysed the 5' RACE reads in MiXCR, keeping a single row per CDR3 protein. The sample holds roughly 13,000 distinct CDR3 sequences, 3.9% seen once. CDR1 and CDR2 from the germline V gene are SGHRS and YFSETQ. Trimming took 4 bases from V and 3 from J; bases not matched to a gene: 8. The CDR3 length is 16 residues.

This specimen consisted of PBMCs, obtained at surgery. The clonotype was recovered from a male donor with early-stage non-small cell lung cancer. The chain uses TRBV5-1 and TRBJ2-1, with TRBD2 matching over 9 bases. In DNA, the CDR3 is TGCGCCAGCAGCCCCCATAGCGGGAGTGTCTACAATGAGCAGTTCTTC. Protein sequence: CASSPHSGSVYNEQFF.